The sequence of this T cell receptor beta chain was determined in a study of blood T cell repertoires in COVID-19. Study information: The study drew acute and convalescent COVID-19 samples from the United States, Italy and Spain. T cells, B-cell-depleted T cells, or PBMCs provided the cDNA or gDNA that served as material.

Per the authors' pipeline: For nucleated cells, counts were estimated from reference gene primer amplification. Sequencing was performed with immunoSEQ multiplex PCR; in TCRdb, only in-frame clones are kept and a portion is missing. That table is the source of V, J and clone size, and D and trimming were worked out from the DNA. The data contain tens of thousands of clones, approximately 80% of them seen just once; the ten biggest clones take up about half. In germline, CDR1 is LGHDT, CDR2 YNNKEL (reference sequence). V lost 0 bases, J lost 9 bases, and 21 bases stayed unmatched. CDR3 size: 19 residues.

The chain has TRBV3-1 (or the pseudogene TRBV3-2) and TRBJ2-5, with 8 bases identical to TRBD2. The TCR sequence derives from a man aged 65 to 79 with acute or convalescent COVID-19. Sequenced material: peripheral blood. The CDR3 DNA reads TGTGCCAGCAGCCAAGATCAGGGGCTGGCAGGGGCCCGGGAGGGCCCCCAGTACTTC. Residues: CASSQDQGLAGAREGPQYF.